This TCR beta chain was documented in a study of siplizumab effects on memory and regulatory T cells. V lost 8 bases, J lost 3 bases, and 7 bases lay in between. CDR1 MDHEN and CDR2 SYDVKM come from the germline V gene. The CDR3 has 12 residues. As for this clone: Its antigen is unknown.

Notes on the study in general: In unstimulated cells, naive T cells appeared more diverse than memory T cells and seemed major alloresponse contributors. An assignable phenotype, naive or memory, was missing from roughly 80-95% of proliferating CD4+ or CD8+ clones.

TCRdb's copy holds only in-frame clones and misses some; the assay was immunoSEQ multiplex PCR. The data show about 69,000 clones, 80% to 90% seen once. The sequenced sample was Tregs sorted from blood. The sequence was collected from a human donor in good health. The rearrangement links TRBV28 to TRBJ2-2; D may be TRBD1 (5 bases). The CDR3 here is CASAGYTGELFF. For the CDR3, the DNA is TGTGCCAGCGCAGGGTACACCGGGGAGCTGTTTTTT.